The entry that follows covers one T cell receptor beta chain sequence. The antigen it binds to is not known. One base away there is no much larger clone; base qualities are not given. This CDR3 is also generated by other DNA sequences in the sample. The CDR3 runs 15 residues from the cysteine to the phenylalanine. Left in the record is the CDR3 DNA by itself, 45 bases read in frame from the first base. V is pruned by 0 bases and J by 6 bases, leaving 4 bases of the junction without a gene match. Based on the germline V gene, the CDR1 and CDR2 sequences are SGHRS and YFSETQ. The data belong to a study of cytomegalovirus exposure and HLA in healthy donors (dated by TCRdb to 2016 to 2017). As for the study more broadly: In an earlier analysis of approximately 640 of the donors, 276 Gb of sequence data and some 120 million unique TCR beta sequences from 150 million to 200 million T cells were reported. All discovery cohort repertoires had been generated using a single sequencing platform. Along with the roughly 700-subject first cohort, a separate validation cohort of around 110 different subjects was used. The study aimed to test whether cataloging public T cell receptors could reveal signatures of past pathogen exposure. Among around 400 genotyped donors of the cohort, an average of around 240,000 unique TCR beta nucleotide sequences were sequenced per donor, roughly 18% of them non-productive. Of the approximately 400 genotyped donors, 70% to 90% were placed in the genetic ancestry cluster associated with self-reported Caucasian donors. Roughly 300 gigabases of sequencing data and tens of millions of unique TCR sequences were included in an early release covering roughly 700 HLA-typed donors. Alongside the repertoire data, information on donor age, sex, ethnicity and CMV serostatus was compiled. Rather than drawing on any new phenotypic data, the later analysis identified candidate immune exposures from TCR beta sequences and the way those sequences occurred across donors. To study patterns of TCR occurrence, a later analysis re-analyzed previously published TCR beta repertoires from more than 550 donors and added high-resolution HLA genotyping. Typing coverage differed by locus: A, B, C, DRB1 and DQB1 were typed in roughly 620-630 donors, DQA1 in roughly 510, DPA1 in approximately 600, and DPB1 in 450 to 490. A later genetic analysis used genome-wide SNP genotypes for about 65% of the 666 donors, treating that subset as a discovery cohort. Both class I and class II loci were covered by HLA typing, at four-digit resolution. High-throughput TCR immunosequencing, statistical association of individual TCRs with disease status, and machine learning were combined to predict cytomegalovirus infection status. The study used immunosequencing to profile the T cell repertoires of several hundred subjects and linked those repertoires to cytomegalovirus serostatus. An earlier analysis of roughly 580 of the donors used high-throughput TCR beta sequencing to judge whether each TCR beta V gene segment behaved as functional or pseudogenic. Because of strong linkage in the cohort, roughly five DR-DQ haplotypes were treated as single units for association and clustering.

In total, approximately 700 healthy bone marrow donors made up the cohort. At the time of sampling, all cohort members were nominally healthy, though unrecorded immune exposures were likely present. The donor tested CMV seronegative and was one of the 352 seronegative cohort members. A peripheral blood sample was provided by each donor, and peripheral blood mononuclear cells were used for TCR beta sequencing. Genomic DNA was extracted from the blood cell samples with the Qiagen DNeasy Blood Extraction Kit. The paper's findings and limits, for the study overall: A later genetic analysis associated a missense DCLRE1C variant with V-gene and J-gene trimming of TCR beta chains, and an independent cohort replicated the association. A group of highly shared sequence variants was considered likely to be a technical artifact of the sequencing pipeline. In a later analysis, TCR association rates were found to vary across HLA loci, with the most associated TCRs seen for DRB1 alleles and the fewest for HLA-C alleles. In vitro tests confirmed that a few of the cytomegalovirus-associated TCR beta chains recognize cytomegalovirus antigens. A later analysis found that HLA-associated TCR beta chains were more clonally expanded and had lower generation probabilities than equally common non-associated chains. At a false discovery rate of 0.05, a later analysis linked about 16,000 TCR beta sequences to specific HLA alleles. Because counts were too low, seventeen rarely observed V segments, including chromosome 9 orphons, were left out of the earlier analysis of 587 of the donors. Presence/absence analyses assumed roughly uniform sequencing depth across donors, an assumption that may not hold. Some IMGT-functional V segments, including TRBV6-2 and TRBV6-3, could not be distinguished by the 87-base-pair reads and were therefore excluded. The authors suggested that the approach could potentially be extended to other disease states and immunological phenotypes. The study gave a list of about 150 TCR beta chains associated with cytomegalovirus. A further reported finding was that TCR beta sequences accurately predicted the HLA-A and HLA-B alleles for most subjects in the first cohort. Most TCR sequences were observed very rarely across donors, whereas some public TCRs were present in many individuals. For the cohort, immune exposure information was limited to CMV serostatus. In a later analysis, several top co-occurrence clusters were reported to appear linked to parvovirus B19, influenza, CMV and Epstein-Barr virus. Strong co-occurrence of HLA alleles, especially DR and DQ, made assigning TCR associations to individual alleles difficult. Because HLA typing was missing for some donors at each locus, association tests included only the typed subset. In this cohort, only TCR beta chains were sequenced, and detectable features were limited by the absence of alpha or paired-chain data. In an earlier analysis of around 500 of the donors, most TCR beta V segments appeared in productive rearrangements about 87% or about 30% of the time, broadly matching IMGT annotations. Correlated functional status among segregating V segments might be attributable to linkage disequilibrium, but an unknown experimental factor could not be ruled out. A later analysis found that most CMV-associated TCR beta chains appeared HLA-restricted, with HLA associations seemingly driven largely by CMV exposure. The classifier was reported to diagnose cytomegalovirus status with high specificity and sensitivity in both the original and validation cohorts. In a later genetic analysis, fewer N-insertions in productive TCRs were reported among donors in an Asian-associated ancestry cluster than the 666-donor mean.

The library was prepared using the immunoSEQ multiplex PCR assay. A mixture of 60 forward primers for TCR Vbeta segments and 13 reverse primers for TCR Jbeta segments was used in the multiplex PCR. The CDR3 region of rearranged TCR beta genes was amplified from genomic DNA with a multiplex PCR assay. Amplified TCR beta libraries were sequenced as 87-base-pair reads on the Illumina HiSeq System. Per the source publication's procedure: In a later analysis, tens of millions of unique TCR beta chains were counted across the roughly 610 repertoires, and around 10 million of these chains were shared by at least two donors. Raw reads were error-corrected and collapsed into unique sequences with a nearest-neighbor algorithm that merged closely related sequences to remove PCR and sequencing errors. To assign V, D and J gene segments, CDR3 sequences were aligned to IMGT reference sequences. Each retained sequence needed at least a six-nucleotide match to both a V gene segment and a J gene segment. A rearrangement was called productive if the CDR3 had no stop codons and remained in frame with V and J, and every other rearrangement was called non-productive. Following IMGT convention, CDR3 was defined as the stretch from the second conserved V-encoded cysteine up to the conserved J-encoded phenylalanine. The earlier analysis of fewer than 700 of the donors excluded sequences that lacked an unambiguous match to a single V gene segment. An earlier analysis of fewer than 750 of the donors classified V segments as functional when productive rearrangements were above 56.7% and as segregating when the standard deviation between donors was above 5%. A statistical classification framework was built to diagnose cytomegalovirus status from the catalog of TCR beta chain sequences. V and J gene assignment, in a later analysis, came from comparing TCR nucleotide sequences with IMGT/GENE-DB human TR gene sequences. The TCRdist pipeline was used in a later analysis to assign CDR3 sequences and most-parsimonious VDJ recombination scenarios. A later analysis defined each TCR beta chain by its CDR3 amino acid sequence plus V-gene family, and excluded reads lacking a unique V-gene family. As a way to deal with suspected cross-contamination and a sequencing artifact, a later analysis dropped 450 to 700 nucleotide sequences that were highly shared and had low generation probability. In a later analysis, a clonal expansion index for each public chain was calculated from normalized within-repertoire ranks of inferred template counts. In a later analysis, generation probabilities were computed using a VDJ recombination model fitted to out-of-frame rearrangements, and the results were checked against IGoR. Hypergeometric tests were used in a later analysis to score TCR-TCR, TCR-HLA and TCR-CMV co-occurrence, with a repertoire-size bias correction applied to the TCR pairs. A later analysis estimated false discovery rates by permuting HLA or CMV assignments 20 times. In a later analysis, co-occurring TCRs were grouped using DBSCAN, with TCRdist sequence similarity added in when clustering inside HLA-allele-positive subsets. Repertoires with fewer than 30,000 or more than 120,000 public chains were left out of co-occurrence clustering, as were about 5 repertoires with anomalous nucleotide sharing. In TCRdb, the immuneACCESS table is reduced to in-frame sequences with V and J assigned. These tables do not hold every clone; where another copy was compared, an unresolved V gene accounts for under half, and the others remain unexplained. That table furnishes V, J and clone size, whereas the DNA furnished D and trimming. For this sample there are around 150,000 clones; about four fifths appear just once. 13% of the sample is in the top ten clones.

The chain uses TRBV5-1 and TRBJ2-2; 8 bases in the junction line up with TRBD1. The sequence derives from a woman aged 50 to 60 in good health and CMV-seronegative. The specimen was PBMCs. The sequenced DNA is TGCGCCAGCAGCTTGGATGGACAGGGCTCCGGGGAGCTGTTTTTT. The translation is CASSLDGQGSGELFF.